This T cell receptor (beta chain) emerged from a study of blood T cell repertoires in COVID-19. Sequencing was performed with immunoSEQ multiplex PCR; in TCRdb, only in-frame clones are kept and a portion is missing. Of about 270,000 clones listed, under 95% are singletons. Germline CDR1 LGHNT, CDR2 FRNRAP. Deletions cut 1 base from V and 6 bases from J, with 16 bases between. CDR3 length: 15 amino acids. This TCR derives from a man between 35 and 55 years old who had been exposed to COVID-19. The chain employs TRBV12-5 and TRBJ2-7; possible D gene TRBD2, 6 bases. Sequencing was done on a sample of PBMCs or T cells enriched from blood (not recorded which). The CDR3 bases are TGTGCTAGTGGTTTGGGGAGGGACCAGAGGCGCGAGCAGTACTTC. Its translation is CASGLGRDQRREQYF.